This T cell receptor (beta chain) comes out of a study of blood T cell repertoires in COVID-19. In the original processing: For nucleated cells, counts were estimated from reference gene primer amplification. Sequencing was performed with immunoSEQ multiplex PCR; in TCRdb, only in-frame clones are kept and a portion is missing. The DNA was the basis for D and trimming; V, J and clone size are from that table. The sample shows a few hundred thousand clones, roughly 91% of them seen only once. The participants were between about 18 and 95 years old and came from 20 to 30 US areas. Participant-given clinical history determined each cohort assignment. Donors in Cohort 3 who had recovered were those with two negative PCRs, healthcare professional clearance, or resolution of their symptoms. The CDR3 spans 16 residues. The V gene end was trimmed by 5 bases and the J gene end by 5 bases; junction bases not matched to a gene: 10. Germline V gene data show CDR1 as SGHTA and CDR2 as FQGTGA.

This chain uses TRBV7-3 with TRBJ2-2, with 8 nucleotides matching TRBD2. Sequences were obtained from PBMCs or T cells enriched from blood (not recorded which). The source is a young woman who had recovered from COVID-19. Here the CDR3 DNA reads TGTGCCAGCAGCGCCAGCGGGGGTATGGGAACCGGGGAGCTGTTTTTT. Its protein is CASSASGGMGTGELFF.